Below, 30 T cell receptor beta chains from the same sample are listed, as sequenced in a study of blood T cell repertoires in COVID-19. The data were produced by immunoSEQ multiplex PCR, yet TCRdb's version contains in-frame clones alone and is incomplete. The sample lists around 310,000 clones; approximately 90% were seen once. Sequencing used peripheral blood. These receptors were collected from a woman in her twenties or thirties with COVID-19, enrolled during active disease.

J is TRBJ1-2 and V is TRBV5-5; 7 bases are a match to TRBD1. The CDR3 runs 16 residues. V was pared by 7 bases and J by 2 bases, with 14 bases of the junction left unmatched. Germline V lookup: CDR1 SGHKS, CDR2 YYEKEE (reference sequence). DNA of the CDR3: TGTGCCAGCTCTTCCGAGGGGGCCCACCCCAACTATGGCTACACCTTC. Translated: CASSSEGAHPNYGYTF.

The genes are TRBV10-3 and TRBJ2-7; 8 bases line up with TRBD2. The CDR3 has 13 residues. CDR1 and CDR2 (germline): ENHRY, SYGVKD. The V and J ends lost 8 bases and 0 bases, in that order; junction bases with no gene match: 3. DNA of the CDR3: TGTGCCATCGGGCGGGGGGACTCCTACGAGCAGTACTTC. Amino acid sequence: CAIGRGDSYEQYF.

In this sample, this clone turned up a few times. The chain's CDR3 is CASNRDRHGYTF. CDR3 DNA: TGTGCCAGCAACAGGGACAGGCATGGCTACACCTTC. This chain links TRBV6-6 with TRBJ1-2, with 8 bases aligning to TRBD1. The ends lost 7 bases at V and 6 bases at J; junction bases unmatched: 4. CDR1 is MNHNY, CDR2 SVGAGI, per germline (reference sequence). This CDR3 is 12 amino acids long.

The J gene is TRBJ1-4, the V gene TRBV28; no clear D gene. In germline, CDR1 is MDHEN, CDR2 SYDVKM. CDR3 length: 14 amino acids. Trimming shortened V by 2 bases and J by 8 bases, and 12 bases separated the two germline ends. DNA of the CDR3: TGTGCCAGCAGTTTAGGAGGACGTCGGGAAAAACTGTTTTTT. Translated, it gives CASSLGGRREKLFF.

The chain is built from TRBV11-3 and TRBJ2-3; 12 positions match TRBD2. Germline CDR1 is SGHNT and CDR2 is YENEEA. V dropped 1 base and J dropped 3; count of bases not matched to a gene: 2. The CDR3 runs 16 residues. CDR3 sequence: CASSLGTSGVTDTQYF. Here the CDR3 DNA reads TGTGCCAGCAGCTTAGGGACTAGCGGGGTAACAGATACGCAGTATTTT.

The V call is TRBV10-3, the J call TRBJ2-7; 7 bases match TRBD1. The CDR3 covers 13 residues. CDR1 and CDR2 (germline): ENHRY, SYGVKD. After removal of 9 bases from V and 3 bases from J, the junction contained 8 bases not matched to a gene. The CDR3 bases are TGTGCCATTACGACAGGGATCGGCTACGAGCAGTACTTC. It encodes CAITTGIGYEQYF.

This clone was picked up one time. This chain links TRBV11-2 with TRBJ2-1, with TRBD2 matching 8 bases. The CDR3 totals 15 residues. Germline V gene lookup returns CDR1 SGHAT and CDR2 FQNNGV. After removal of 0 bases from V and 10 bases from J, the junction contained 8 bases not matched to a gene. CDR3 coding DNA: TGTGCCAGCAGCTTAGAAAGCGGGAGAGCTCCGGAGCAGTTCTTC. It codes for CASSLESGRAPEQFF.

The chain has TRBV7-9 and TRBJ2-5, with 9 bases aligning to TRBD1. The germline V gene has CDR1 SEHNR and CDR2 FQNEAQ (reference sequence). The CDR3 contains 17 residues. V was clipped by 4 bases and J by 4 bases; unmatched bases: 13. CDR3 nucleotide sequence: TGTGCCAGCAGCTCCTTTAGCTGGGACAGGGATCCAGAGACCCAGTACTTC. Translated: CASSSFSWDRDPETQYF.

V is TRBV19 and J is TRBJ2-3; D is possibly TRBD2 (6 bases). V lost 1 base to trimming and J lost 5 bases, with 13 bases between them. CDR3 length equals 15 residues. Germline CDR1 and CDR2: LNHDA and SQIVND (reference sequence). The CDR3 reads CASSIGLGGGDTQYF. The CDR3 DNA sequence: TGTGCCAGTAGTATAGGACTAGGAGGAGGAGATACGCAGTATTTT.

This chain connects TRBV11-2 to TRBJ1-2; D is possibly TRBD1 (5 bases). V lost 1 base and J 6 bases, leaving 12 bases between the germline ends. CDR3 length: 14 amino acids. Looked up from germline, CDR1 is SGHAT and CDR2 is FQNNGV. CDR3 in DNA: TGTGCCAGCAGCTTAGTAATAGCAGGGAATGGCTACACCTTC. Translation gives CASSLVIAGNGYTF.

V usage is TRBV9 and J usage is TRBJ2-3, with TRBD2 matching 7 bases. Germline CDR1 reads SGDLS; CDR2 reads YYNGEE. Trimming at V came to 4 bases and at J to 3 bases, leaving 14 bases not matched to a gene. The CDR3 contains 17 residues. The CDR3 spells CASSPLGREAGTDTQYF. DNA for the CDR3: TGTGCCAGCAGCCCCCTGGGGAGGGAGGCCGGGACAGATACGCAGTATTTT.

This chain's CDR3 is CASSRGGSSHEQYF. The CDR3 nucleotides are TGTGCCAGCAGCCGGGGGGGTAGCAGCCACGAGCAGTACTTC. The chain uses TRBV14 and TRBJ2-7, with 7 bases fitting TRBD2. The trim removed 4 bases at V and 5 bases at J, leaving 8 bases unmatched. Per germline, CDR1 SGHDN and CDR2 FVKESK. This CDR3 spans 14 amino acids.

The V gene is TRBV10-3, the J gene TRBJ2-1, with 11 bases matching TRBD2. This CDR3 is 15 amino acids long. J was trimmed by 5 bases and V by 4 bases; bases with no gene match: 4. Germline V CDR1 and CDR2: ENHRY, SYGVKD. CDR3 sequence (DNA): TGTGCCATCAGTGGGAAACTAGCGGGGGACAATGAGCAGTTCTTC. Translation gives CAISGKLAGDNEQFF.

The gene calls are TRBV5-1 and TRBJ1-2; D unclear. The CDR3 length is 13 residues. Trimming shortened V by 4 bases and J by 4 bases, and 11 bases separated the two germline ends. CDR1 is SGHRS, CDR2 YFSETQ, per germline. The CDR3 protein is CASSPREGYGYTF. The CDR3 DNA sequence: TGCGCCAGCAGCCCGAGGGAGGGCTATGGCTACACCTTC.

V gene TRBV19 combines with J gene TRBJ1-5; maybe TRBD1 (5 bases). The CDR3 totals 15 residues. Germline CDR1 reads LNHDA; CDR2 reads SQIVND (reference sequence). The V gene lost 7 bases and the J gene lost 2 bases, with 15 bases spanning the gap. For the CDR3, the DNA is TGTGCCAGTACCCAAAGGAGACAGCGCAATCAGCCCCAGCATTTT. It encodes CASTQRRQRNQPQHF.

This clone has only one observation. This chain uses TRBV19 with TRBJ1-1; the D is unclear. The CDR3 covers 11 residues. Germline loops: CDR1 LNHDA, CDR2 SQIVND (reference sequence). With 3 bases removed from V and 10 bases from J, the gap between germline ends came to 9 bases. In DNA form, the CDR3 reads TGTGCCAGTAGTATGGCCCTTGGAGCTTTCTTT. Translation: CASSMALGAFF.

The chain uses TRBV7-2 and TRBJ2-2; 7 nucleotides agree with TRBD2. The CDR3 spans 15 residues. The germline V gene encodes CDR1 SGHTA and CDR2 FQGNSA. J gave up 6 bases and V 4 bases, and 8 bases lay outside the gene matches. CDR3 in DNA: TGTGCCAGCAGCTACTCAGGACTAGGAGCCGGGGAGCTGTTTTTT. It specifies CASSYSGLGAGELFF.

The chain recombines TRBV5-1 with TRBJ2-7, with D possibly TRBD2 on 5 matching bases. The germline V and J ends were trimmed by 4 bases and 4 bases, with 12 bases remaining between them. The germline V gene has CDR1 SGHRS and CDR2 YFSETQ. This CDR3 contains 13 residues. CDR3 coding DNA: TGCGCCAGCAGCCTTGCTCGGGGTTACGAGCAGTACTTC. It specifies CASSLARGYEQYF.

Written as DNA, the CDR3 is TGTGCCAGTAGTAACCACCGGATCGGGATGGAGACCCAGTACTTC. Its translation: CASSNHRIGMETQYF. The rearrangement links TRBV19 to TRBJ2-5; a weak D match, TRBD2 (5 bases). The V end was cut by 4 bases, the J end by 5 bases, with 17 bases between. There are 15 residues in the CDR3. CDR1 and CDR2 from the germline V gene are LNHDA and SQIVND (reference sequence).

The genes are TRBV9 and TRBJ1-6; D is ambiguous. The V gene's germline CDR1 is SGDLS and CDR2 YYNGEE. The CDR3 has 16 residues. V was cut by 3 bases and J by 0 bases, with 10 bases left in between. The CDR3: CASSALLSSYNSPLHF. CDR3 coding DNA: TGTGCCAGCAGCGCCCTTTTGAGCTCCTATAATTCACCCCTCCACTTT.

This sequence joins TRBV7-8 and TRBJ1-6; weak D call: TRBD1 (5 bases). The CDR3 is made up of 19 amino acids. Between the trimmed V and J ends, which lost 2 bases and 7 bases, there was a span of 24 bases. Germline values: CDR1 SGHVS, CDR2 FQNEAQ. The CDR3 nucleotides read TGTGCCAGCAGCTTATTGGGTGCAGGGTTACCTTTAGGGAATTCACCCCTCCACTTT. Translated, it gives CASSLLGAGLPLGNSPLHF. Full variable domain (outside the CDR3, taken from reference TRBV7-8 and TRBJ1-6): GAGVSQSPRYKVAKRGQDVALRCDPISGHVSLFWYQQALGQGPEFLTYFQNEAQLDKSGLPSDRFFAERPEGSVSTLKIQRTQQEDSAVYLCASSLLGAGLPLGNSPLHFGNGTRLTVT.

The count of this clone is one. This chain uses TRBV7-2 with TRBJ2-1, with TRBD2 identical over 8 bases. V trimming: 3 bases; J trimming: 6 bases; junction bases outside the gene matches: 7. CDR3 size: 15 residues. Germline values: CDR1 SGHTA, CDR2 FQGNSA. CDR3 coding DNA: TGTGCCAGCAGCTTTGAAGCGGGAGCGTTCAATGAGCAGTTCTTC. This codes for CASSFEAGAFNEQFF.

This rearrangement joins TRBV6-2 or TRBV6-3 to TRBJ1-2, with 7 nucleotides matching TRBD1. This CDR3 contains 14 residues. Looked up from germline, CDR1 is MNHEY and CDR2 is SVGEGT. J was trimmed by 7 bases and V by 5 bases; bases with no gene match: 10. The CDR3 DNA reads TGTGCCAGCAGTATCCGGGACAGACGGATTGGCTACACCTTC. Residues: CASSIRDRRIGYTF.

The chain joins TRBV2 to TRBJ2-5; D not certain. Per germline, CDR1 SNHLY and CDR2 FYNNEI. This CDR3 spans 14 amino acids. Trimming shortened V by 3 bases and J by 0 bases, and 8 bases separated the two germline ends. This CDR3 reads CASSDNKYQETQYF. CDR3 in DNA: TGTGCCAGCAGTGACAACAAGTACCAAGAGACCCAGTACTTC.

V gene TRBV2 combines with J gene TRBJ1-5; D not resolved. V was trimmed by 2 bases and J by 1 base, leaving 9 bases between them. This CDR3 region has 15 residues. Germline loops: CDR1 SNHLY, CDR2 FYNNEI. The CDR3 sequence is CASSENPGSNQPQHF. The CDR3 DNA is TGTGCCAGCAGTGAAAATCCAGGAAGCAATCAGCCCCAGCATTTT. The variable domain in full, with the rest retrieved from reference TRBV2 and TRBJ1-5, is EPEVTQTPSHQVTQMGQEVILRCVPISNHLYFYWYRQILGQKVEFLVSFYNNEISEKSEIFDDQFSVERPDGSNFTLKIRSTKLEDSAMYFCASSENPGSNQPQHFGDGTRLSIL.

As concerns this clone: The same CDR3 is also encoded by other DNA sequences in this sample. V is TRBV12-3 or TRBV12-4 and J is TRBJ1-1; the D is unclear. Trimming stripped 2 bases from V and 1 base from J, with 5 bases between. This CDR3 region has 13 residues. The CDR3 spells CASSLTGNTEAFF. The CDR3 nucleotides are TGTGCCAGCAGTTTAACCGGGAACACTGAAGCTTTCTTT.

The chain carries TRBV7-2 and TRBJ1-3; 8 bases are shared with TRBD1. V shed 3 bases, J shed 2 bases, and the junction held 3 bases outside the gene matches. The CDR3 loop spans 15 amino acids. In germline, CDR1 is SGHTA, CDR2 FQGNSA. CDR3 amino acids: CASSLTGVAGNTIYF. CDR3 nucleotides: TGTGCCAGCAGCTTGACAGGGGTGGCTGGAAACACCATATATTTT.

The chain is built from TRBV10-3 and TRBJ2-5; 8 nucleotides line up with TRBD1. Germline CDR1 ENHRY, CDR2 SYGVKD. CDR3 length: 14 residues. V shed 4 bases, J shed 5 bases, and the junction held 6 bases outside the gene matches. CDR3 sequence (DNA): TGTGCCATCAGTGTAGCCAGGGGGCTCGAGACCCAGTACTTC. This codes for CAISVARGLETQYF.

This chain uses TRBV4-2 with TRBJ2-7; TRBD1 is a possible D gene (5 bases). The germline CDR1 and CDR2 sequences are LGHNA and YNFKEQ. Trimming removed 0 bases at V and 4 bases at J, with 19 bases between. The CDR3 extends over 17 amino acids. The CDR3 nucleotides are TGTGCCAGCAGCCAAGATGACGGGTGGCAGGGAAAATACGAGCAGTACTTC. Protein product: CASSQDDGWQGKYEQYF.

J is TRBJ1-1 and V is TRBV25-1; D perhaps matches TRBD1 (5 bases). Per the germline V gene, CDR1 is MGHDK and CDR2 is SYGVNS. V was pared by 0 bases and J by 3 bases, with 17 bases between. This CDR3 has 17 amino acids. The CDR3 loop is CASSEYGQRGTHTEAFF. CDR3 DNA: TGTGCCAGCAGTGAATACGGGCAGCGGGGCACACACACTGAAGCTTTCTTT. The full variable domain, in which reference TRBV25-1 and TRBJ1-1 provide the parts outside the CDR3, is EADIYQTPRYLVIGTGKKITLECSQTMGHDKMYWYQQDPGMELHLIHYSYGVNSTEKGDLSSESTVSRIRTEHFPLTLESARPSHTSQYLCASSEYGQRGTHTEAFFGQGTRLTVV.